Listed below are T cell receptor beta chains from one sample, sequenced in a study of blood T cell repertoires in COVID-19. Generated by immunoSEQ multiplex PCR, the TCRdb table keeps only in-frame clones and is missing some. The repertoire holds around 200,000 clones, with just over 85% as singletons. Sequencing was done on a sample of peripheral blood. These receptors came from a man aged 45-60 years with acute or convalescent COVID-19. CDR3s include the opening cysteine and the closing phenylalanine or tryptophan. The order of the fields is D gene, clone size, V gene, J gene, CDR3 DNA, CDR3 protein. The D gene is left open where the match is weak. Clone size is shown for a subset of rows, as once, few, many or a class of expanded clone.

>TRBD1|NA|TRBV13|TRBJ1-2
TGTGCCAGCAGCCTCTATCCCGGGACAGGGGGGTATGGCTACACCTTC
CASSLYPGTGGYGYTF
>TRBD1|NA|TRBV18|TRBJ2-1
TGTGCCAGCTCACCTCCGGGACAGGGGGCATCGAATGAGCAGTTCTTC
CASSPPGQGASNEQFF
>NA|few|TRBV2|TRBJ1-2
TGTGCCAGCAGTTCCAACCGAGCAGCGGATGATGGCTACACCTTC
CASSSNRAADDGYTF
>NA|NA|TRBV4-1|TRBJ1-1
TGCGCCAGCAGCCAAGACCCCACAGGCTATGGCACTGAAGCTTTCTTT
CASSQDPTGYGTEAFF
>NA|NA|TRBV27|TRBJ1-2
TGTGCCAGCAGTTTATCCGCGGGGGCTGGTGGCTACACCTTC
CASSLSAGAGGYTF
>NA|NA|TRBV7-2|TRBJ1-4
TGCGCCAGCAGCTTAGAGAGAGGGTGGGCTGAAAAACTGTTTTTT
CASSLERGWAEKLFF
>TRBD1|NA|TRBV18|TRBJ1-5
TGTGCCAGCTCACTCAGGTCCTATGACAGGGTCCACAATCAGCCCCAGCATTTT
CASSLRSYDRVHNQPQHF
>NA|few|TRBV11-2|TRBJ1-6
TGTGCCAGCAGCTTAAGGCAGGGGAATTCACCCCTCCACTTT
CASSLRQGNSPLHF
>NA|NA|TRBV5-1|TRBJ1-2
TGCGCCAGCAGCTTGGGCGATTATGGCTACACCTTC
CASSLGDYGYTF
>NA|NA|TRBV30|TRBJ2-3
TGTGCCTGGAGTCCAGGGGTCACAGATACGCAGTATTTT
CAWSPGVTDTQYF
>NA|NA|TRBV30|TRBJ2-2
TGTGCCTGGAACCTACAGGGAACCGGGGAGCTGTTTTTT
CAWNLQGTGELFF
>NA|NA|TRBV11-1|TRBJ2-3
TGTGCCAGCAGCCGCGGGGAGGTTAACACAGATACGCAGTATTTT
CASSRGEVNTDTQYF
>TRBD2|NA|TRBV5-6|TRBJ2-1
TGTGCCAGCAGACGGGGGGGCTTAAATGAGCAGTTCTTC
CASRRGGLNEQFF
>NA|NA|TRBV18|TRBJ1-1
TGTGCCAGCTCACCCTGGACAGCTGTGTCGGACACTGAAGCTTTCTTT
CASSPWTAVSDTEAFF
>NA|NA|TRBV18|TRBJ2-7
TGTGCCAGCTCACCGGGAGGCAGCTCCTACGAGCAGTACTTC
CASSPGGSSYEQYF
>TRBD1|NA|TRBV10-3|TRBJ1-2
TGTGCCATCAGTGACGACAGGGGCAACTATGGCTACACCTTC
CAISDDRGNYGYTF
>TRBD1|once|TRBV7-9|TRBJ1-4
TGTGCCAGCAGCTCGGACAGGGGAGGTGAAAAACTGTTTTTT
CASSSDRGGEKLFF
>TRBD1|NA|TRBV30|TRBJ1-2
TGTGCCTGGAGGACCCAGGGGGGATATGGCTACACCTTC
CAWRTQGGYGYTF
>TRBD2|once|TRBV3-1/TRBV3-2|TRBJ2-5
TGTGCCAGCAGCCCTACTAGCGGCCAAGAGACCCAGTACTTC
CASSPTSGQETQYF